This T cell receptor (beta chain) was recorded in a study of blood T cell repertoires in COVID-19. Study-wide background: From the United States, Italy and Spain came samples of acute and convalescent COVID-19. From T cells, B-cell-depleted T cells, or PBMCs came the material, which was cDNA or gDNA.

Per the study methods: Scientists estimated how many nucleated cells there were by amplifying reference gene primers. Some clones are missing from TCRdb's copy, which holds only in-frame ones; the method was immunoSEQ multiplex PCR. The V and J calls and clone size were taken over from that table, and D and trimming were inferred from the DNA. The sample consists of about 130,000 clones, about four fifths of them appearing once. After removal of 0 bases from V and 6 bases from J, the junction contained 7 bases not matched to a gene. Germline V CDR1 and CDR2: MNHEY, SVGAGI. This CDR3 is built from 15 residues. This clone came up once.

This sequence originates from a woman aged 80 or over with acute or convalescent COVID-19. Specimen: peripheral blood. The V gene is TRBV6-5, the J gene TRBJ1-1; 7 nucleotides agree with TRBD1. CDR3 DNA sequence: TGTGCCAGCAGTTACTCGTACAGGGGAATCGCTGAAGCTTTCTTT. Protein product: CASSYSYRGIAEAFF.